The 27 T cell receptor beta chains below were found in one sample sequenced in a study of metastatic and nonmetastatic thyroid tumors. TCRdb re-called clones via MiXCR from the PCR reads. The repertoire has approximately 28,000 clones, around 14% of them found once; the top ten carry approximately 15%. No patient had received any treatment before thyroid surgery. The sample taken for sequencing was blood. The receptors originated from a male donor with papillary thyroid cancer or a benign thyroid nodule (not recorded which). Some clones in this sample may be carry-over from other donors' samples.

This clone turned up a few times. This clone may be a read error of a much larger clone one base away. Other DNA sequences within the sample encode an identical CDR3. The gene calls are TRBV29-1 and TRBJ2-7; D is unresolved. Germline V lookup: CDR1 SQVTM, CDR2 ANQGSEA. The CDR3 consists of 12 residues. Written as DNA, the CDR3 is TGCAGCGCCCAAGACAACTCCTATGAGCAGTACTTC. Translated: CSAQDNSYEQYF.

The sample holds many counts of this clone. CDR3: CASSAGVLGNQPQHF. The CDR3 DNA sequence: TGTGCCAGCAGCGCTGGGGTTTTGGGCAATCAGCCCCAGCATTTT. The chain is built from TRBV9 and TRBJ1-5; D is uncertain. Germline loops: CDR1 SGDLS, CDR2 YYNGEE. The germline V and J ends were trimmed by 3 bases and 2 bases, with 12 bases remaining between them. The CDR3 spans 15 residues.

This clone showed up many times. A much larger clone lies a single base off, so this may be a read error. This sequence joins TRBV2 and TRBJ1-1; unclear D gene. V shed 8 bases and J shed 1 base, with 11 bases lying between them. Germline CDR1 SNHLY, CDR2 FYNNEI. The CDR3 consists of 13 residues. The CDR3 nucleotides are TGTGCCAGCCAAGCCACGGAGAACACTGAAGCTTTCTTT. The encoded protein is CASQATENTEAFF.

This clone came up many times. V and J are TRBV5-1 and TRBJ2-3; 9 bases match TRBD1. V dropped 4 bases and J dropped 2; count of bases not matched to a gene: 5. Germline CDR1 is SGHRS and CDR2 is YFSETQ. CDR3 length: 15 amino acids. The CDR3 region is CASSGDRGITDTQYF. CDR3 in DNA: TGCGCCAGCAGCGGTGACAGGGGGATCACAGATACGCAGTATTTT.

Many counts were recorded for this clone. The chain has TRBV11-2 and TRBJ2-5; TRBD2 is a possible D gene (7 bases). Germline-derived CDR1 and CDR2 are SGHAT and FQNNGV. V lost 5 bases, J lost 4 bases, and 14 bases lay in between. The CDR3 is 14 residues long. The CDR3 protein is CASSQGRGAETQYF. The DNA for the CDR3 is TGTGCCAGCAGCCAGGGGAGGGGGGCAGAGACCCAGTACTTC. Complete variable domain (other parts from reference TRBV11-2 and TRBJ2-5): EAGVAQSPRYKIIEKRQSVAFWCNPISGHATLYWYQQILGQGPKLLIQFQNNGVVDDSQLPKDRFSAERLKGVDSTLKIQPAKLEDSAVYLCASSQGRGAETQYFGPGTRLLVL.

This clone was found many times. The chain links TRBV10-2 to TRBJ2-4; 9 positions match TRBD2. The CDR3 runs 15 residues. Per germline, CDR1 WSHSY and CDR2 SAAADI. The junction had 0 bases not matched to a gene; V was cut back by 3 bases and J by 0 bases. CDR3 coding DNA: TGCGCCAGCAGTGAACTAGCGGGAGCCAAAAACATTCAGTACTTC. Amino acid sequence: CASSELAGAKNIQYF.

This clone was seen many times. This chain links TRBV6-1 with TRBJ2-5; 14 nucleotides line up with TRBD2. Losses at the gene ends were 7 bases for V and 3 bases for J; bases not matched to a gene: 1. This CDR3 spans 14 amino acids. Germline assignment: CDR1 MNHNS and CDR2 SASEGT. CDR3 nucleotide sequence: TGTGCCAGCATGACTAGCGGGGGGGAAGAGACCCAGTACTTC. Translation gives CASMTSGGEETQYF.

In this sample, this clone turned up many times. The chain combines TRBV12-3 or TRBV12-4 with TRBJ1-4; 8 nucleotides align to TRBD1. V trimming: 9 bases; J trimming: 8 bases; junction bases outside the gene matches: 5. The length of the CDR3 is 12 residues. The CDR3 coding sequence is TGTGCCAGTGGACAGGGCTGGGAAAAACTGTTTTTT. As protein: CASGQGWEKLFF.

This clone showed up many times. For the CDR3, the DNA is TGTGCCAGCAGCGTACAGGGGTCCTACAATGAGCAGTTCTTC. It translates to CASSVQGSYNEQFF. The genes are TRBV9 and TRBJ2-1, with D perhaps TRBD1 (6 bases). The CDR3 has 14 amino acids. CDR1 and CDR2 (germline): SGDLS, YYNGEE. V was pared by 1 base and J by 1 base, with 6 bases between. Variable domain in full (rest from reference TRBV9 and TRBJ2-1): DSGVTQTPKHLITATGQRVTLRCSPRSGDLSVYWYQQSLDQGLQFLIQYYNGEERAKGNILERFSAQQFPDLHSELNLSSLELGDSALYFCASSVQGSYNEQFFGPGTRLTVL.

This clone was seen repeatedly, ten times or more. In nucleotides, the CDR3 is TGTGCCAGCAGCTTGGGGACAGGTCATTACTACGAGCAGTACTTC. Translating it yields CASSLGTGHYYEQYF. This chain joins TRBV5-5 and TRBJ2-7, with 7 positions matching TRBD1. V dropped 0 bases and J dropped 3; count of bases not matched to a gene: 6. The germline gives CDR1 SGHKS, CDR2 YYEKEE (reference sequence). This CDR3 has 15 residues.

The V call is TRBV20-1, the J call TRBJ2-1, with TRBD2 identical over 14 bases. V was pared by 5 bases and J by 13 bases, with 10 bases of the junction left unmatched. Per germline, CDR1 DFQATT and CDR2 SNEGSKA (reference sequence). The CDR3 spans 14 residues. The CDR3 sequence is CSAEGGLAGVRQFF. Written as DNA, the CDR3 is TGCAGTGCTGAGGGGGGACTAGCGGGAGTGAGACAGTTCTTC.

In this sample, this clone turned up many times. This sequence joins TRBV18 and TRBJ2-5, with D possibly TRBD2 on 5 matching bases. CDR1 is KGHSH and CDR2 is LQKENI in the germline V gene. Trimming stripped 0 bases from V and 5 bases from J, with 10 bases between. This CDR3 region has 14 residues. The CDR3 here is CASSPPSLAETQYF. In nucleotides, the CDR3 is TGTGCCAGCTCACCACCGTCGCTAGCCGAGACCCAGTACTTC.

This clone was counted between two and nine times. The V gene is TRBV19, the J gene TRBJ2-5, with D tentatively TRBD2 (6 bases). Germline V CDR1 and CDR2: LNHDA, SQIVND (reference sequence). V lost 5 bases to trimming and J lost 1 base, with 8 bases between them. The CDR3 has 13 amino acids. CDR3 sequence reads: CASSWDFQETQYF. The CDR3 coding sequence is TGTGCCAGTAGTTGGGACTTCCAAGAGACCCAGTACTTC.

This clone was observed many times. It may be a read error: a sequence one base away is much more abundant. This rearrangement joins TRBV20-1 to TRBJ2-7, with D tentatively TRBD1 (5 bases). This CDR3 is 13 amino acids long. Germline V CDR1 and CDR2: DFQATT, SNEGSKA (reference sequence). The CDR3 is CSARQGTFYKQYF. For the CDR3, the DNA is TGCAGTGCCCGCCAGGGAACCTTCTACAAGCAGTACTTC.

This clone came up many times. V and J are TRBV2 and TRBJ1-6; D is ambiguous. The ends were cut back, 6 bases at V and 10 bases at J, with 16 bases in the middle. Looked up from germline, CDR1 is SNHLY and CDR2 is FYNNEI. CDR3 length equals 14 residues. The CDR3 spells CASRGRSEVSPLHF. In DNA, the CDR3 is TGTGCCAGCAGAGGGCGCAGCGAAGTCTCACCCCTCCACTTT.

V usage is TRBV2 and J usage is TRBJ1-1, with D maybe TRBD1 (5 bases). V lost 8 bases to trimming and J lost 8 bases, with 24 bases between them. Germline-derived CDR1 and CDR2 are SNHLY and FYNNEI. The CDR3 is 15 residues long. The CDR3 region is CASYRGGHGRTEAFF. The CDR3 coding sequence is TGTGCCAGCTACCGGGGCGGGCATGGTCGAACCGAAGCTTTCTTT.

The genes are TRBV5-1 and TRBJ1-1, with D perhaps matching TRBD1 (5 bases). Trimming took off 4 bases at V and 2 bases at J, with 9 bases between the two ends. This CDR3 has 13 residues. Germline CDR1 SGHRS, CDR2 YFSETQ. CDR3 loop: CASSTRTNTEAFF. The CDR3 nucleotides read TGCGCCAGCAGCACAAGGACAAACACTGAAGCTTTCTTT.

The rearrangement uses TRBV5-1 and TRBJ1-3; D gene uncertain. Trimming removed 4 bases at V and 5 bases at J, with 10 bases between. CDR3 length equals 13 residues. The germline CDR1 and CDR2 sequences are SGHRS and YFSETQ. CDR3 region: CASSADFRNTIYF. The CDR3 DNA reads as TGCGCCAGCAGCGCCGACTTCCGAAACACCATATATTTT. The full variable domain, its missing parts supplied by reference TRBV5-1 and TRBJ1-3, is KAGVTQTPRYLIKTRGQQVTLSCSPISGHRSVSWYQQTPGQGLQFLFEYFSETQRNKGNFPGRFSGRQFSNSRSEMNVSTLELGDSALYLCASSADFRNTIYFGEGSWLTVV.

The sample holds a few counts of this clone. The V and J genes are TRBV6-1 and TRBJ2-7; D unclear. V lost 10 bases to trimming and J lost 7 bases, with 26 bases between them. CDR1 MNHNS and CDR2 SASEGT come from the germline V gene. The CDR3 runs to 15 residues. The CDR3 DNA follows: TGTGCCACCTCCGCCCCCCGGGCTAATCCCGTAGAGCAGTACTTC. Its protein product is CATSAPRANPVEQYF.

This clone was seen many times. This chain joins TRBV4-2 and TRBJ2-1; 12 bases line up with TRBD2. CDR3 size: 17 residues. Germline values: CDR1 LGHNA, CDR2 YNFKEQ. The trim removed 5 bases at V and 7 bases at J, leaving 12 bases unmatched. The CDR3: CASSKASGGAGRNEQFF. The CDR3 bases are TGTGCCAGCAGCAAGGCTAGCGGGGGGGCGGGTAGGAATGAGCAGTTCTTC.

This clone appeared many times. V is TRBV7-3 and J is TRBJ2-7; 7 bases align to TRBD2. This CDR3 has 15 residues. The germline gives CDR1 SGHTA, CDR2 FQGTGA. Trimming took 3 bases from V and 5 from J; bases not matched to a gene: 10. The chain's CDR3 is CASSLLAARNDEQYF. The DNA of the CDR3 is TGTGCCAGCAGCTTGCTAGCGGCGAGAAACGACGAGCAGTACTTC.

At least ten counts were recorded for this clone. The rearrangement links TRBV20-1 to TRBJ2-2, with 8 bases that match TRBD2. Germline-derived CDR1 and CDR2 are DFQATT and SNEGSKA (reference sequence). The CDR3 totals 18 residues. Unmatched junction bases numbered 9, after V lost 0 bases and J lost 0 bases. CDR3 DNA sequence: TGCAGTGCTAGAGATCTCGCGACTAGCGAGACGAACACCGGGGAGCTGTTTTTT. Translation: CSARDLATSETNTGELFF.

At least ten counts were recorded for this clone. The chain is built from TRBV7-6 and TRBJ1-3; D possibly corresponds to TRBD1 (6 bases). Germline V lookup: CDR1 SGHVS, CDR2 FNYEAQ. Trimming stripped 3 bases from V and 0 bases from J, with 9 bases between. This CDR3 has 15 residues. CDR3 residues: CASSLDSNSGNTIYF. In DNA form, the CDR3 reads TGTGCCAGCAGCTTGGACAGCAACTCTGGAAACACCATATATTTT. Full variable domain (rest looked up from reference TRBV7-6 and TRBJ1-3): GAGVSQSPRYKVTKRGQDVALRCDPISGHVSLYWYRQALGQGPEFLTYFNYEAQQDKSGLPNDRFSAERPEGSISTLTIQRTEQRDSAMYRCASSLDSNSGNTIYFGEGSWLTVV.

This clone occurred many times. V and J are TRBV10-2 and TRBJ2-7; 7 bases line up with TRBD2. The ends lost 2 bases at V and 2 bases at J; junction bases unmatched: 0. The V gene's germline CDR1 is WSHSY and CDR2 SAAADI. This CDR3 spans 13 amino acids. CDR3 in DNA: TGCGCCAGCAGTGAGGGACTAGCCTACGAGCAGTACTTC. As protein: CASSEGLAYEQYF.

This clone occurred many times. J is TRBJ1-3 and V is TRBV19; the D is unclear. Germline lookup yields CDR1 LNHDA and CDR2 SQIVND (reference sequence). This CDR3 has 16 residues. V gave up 3 bases and J gave up 0 bases, with 12 bases separating them. The CDR3 nucleotides read TGTGCCAGTAGTATTTTAAGGTCGGCCTCTGGAAACACCATATATTTT. Its translation: CASSILRSASGNTIYF.

This clone was counted at least ten times. V usage is TRBV5-5 and J usage is TRBJ1-2; the D is unclear. Germline values: CDR1 SGHKS, CDR2 YYEKEE (reference sequence). This CDR3 region has 13 residues. Trimming pared 4 bases from V and 0 bases from J, leaving 7 bases between. This chain's CDR3 is CASSSPSNYGYTF. The CDR3 DNA reads as TGTGCCAGCAGCAGTCCTTCTAACTATGGCTACACCTTC.

This clone was found many times. The chain has TRBV2 and TRBJ2-5, with D possibly matching TRBD2 (6 bases). CDR1 is SNHLY, CDR2 FYNNEI, per germline. Between the trimmed V and J ends, which lost 6 bases and 6 bases, there was a span of 17 bases. This CDR3 is 14 amino acids long. CDR3 sequence reads: CASSRDSVRKTQYF. In DNA form, the CDR3 reads TGTGCCAGCAGCCGGGACTCAGTCAGAAAGACCCAGTACTTC.